The clone carrying this TCR beta chain has a count of ten or more. The germline gene is not matched at one end of the junction; a read error may be the cause. TCRdb ran MiXCR on the 5' RACE reads and lists one entry per CDR3 protein. The sample records about 39,000 distinct CDR3 sequences, approximately 3% being singletons. Time point indicated: sample taken at primary tumor resection. This entry comes from a study of spatial heterogeneity in lung cancer. Turning to the study itself: Fewer alpha-chain than beta-chain sequences were consistently detected.

Germline V gene data show CDR1 as MGHRA and CDR2 as YSYEKL. The CDR3 length is 13 residues. The genes are TRBV4-1 and TRBJ2-5, with a tentative D call TRBD2 (6 bases). The receptor comes from a male donor with early-stage non-small cell lung cancer. The specimen comprised normal lung tissue next to the tumor, sampled at surgery. The CDR3 protein is CASSQVVQGLRDF. The CDR3 DNA reads TGCGCCAGCAGCCAAGTTGTTCAGGGACTCCGGGACTTC.